This TCR beta chain was sequenced during a study of response to subunit inactivated influenza vaccine. The table lists this clonotype with many counts. Its antigen is currently unknown. Study-wide results and limits: Authors suggested few new T cells are recruited by each seasonal influenza vaccination.

Germline assignment: CDR1 LGHNA and CDR2 YNFKEQ. V was cut by 0 bases and J by 5 bases, with 10 bases left in between. The CDR3 is 14 amino acids. In TCRdb, the RT-PCR reads were re-called with MiXCR into one record per CDR3 protein. The sample consists of 800,000 to 1,000,000 distinct CDR3 sequences, 20% to 25% of them appearing once. Sequenced material: PBMCs from blood, taken more than 4 days after vaccination. The TCR sequence derives from a man aged 50 to 60 who received an inactivated influenza vaccine. The chain combines TRBV4-2 with TRBJ1-2; maybe TRBD1 (6 bases). CDR3 bases: TGTGCCAGCAGCCAAGAGCGCCAGGGGTATGGCTACACCTTC. This encodes CASSQERQGYGYTF.